This TCR beta chain was identified during a study of cytomegalovirus exposure and HLA in healthy donors. Method: immunoSEQ multiplex PCR; TCRdb's copy keeps in-frame clones and lacks some. The table has 170,000 or so clones, about 80% seen once. The receptor was isolated from a woman between 18 and 30 years old in good health and CMV-seropositive. What was sequenced was PBMCs.

CDR3 amino acids: CATSRGVMIHTDTQYF. The DNA for the CDR3 is TGTGCCACCAGCAGAGGCGTGATGATTCACACAGATACGCAGTATTTT. The rearrangement links TRBV15 to TRBJ2-3; D unresolved. Germline V gene lookup returns CDR1 LNHNV and CDR2 YYDKDF (reference sequence). This CDR3 has 16 residues. Trimming took 1 base from V and 2 from J, leaving 13 bases between them.